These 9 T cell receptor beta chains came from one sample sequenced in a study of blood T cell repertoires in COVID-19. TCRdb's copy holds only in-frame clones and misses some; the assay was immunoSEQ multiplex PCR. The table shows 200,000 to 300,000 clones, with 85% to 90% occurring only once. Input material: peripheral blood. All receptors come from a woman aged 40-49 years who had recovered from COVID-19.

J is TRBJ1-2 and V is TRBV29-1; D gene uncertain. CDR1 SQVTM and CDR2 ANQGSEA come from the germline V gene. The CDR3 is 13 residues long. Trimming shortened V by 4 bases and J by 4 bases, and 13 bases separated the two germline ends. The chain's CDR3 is CSVVGRQAYGYTF. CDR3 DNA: TGCAGCGTTGTTGGCAGACAAGCCTATGGCTACACCTTC. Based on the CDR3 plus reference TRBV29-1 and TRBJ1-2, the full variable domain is SAVISQKPSRDICQRGTSLTIQCQVDSQVTMMFWYRQQPGQSLTLIATANQGSEATYESGFVIDKFPISRPNLTFSTLTVSNMSPEDSSIYLCSVVGRQAYGYTFGSGTRLTVV.

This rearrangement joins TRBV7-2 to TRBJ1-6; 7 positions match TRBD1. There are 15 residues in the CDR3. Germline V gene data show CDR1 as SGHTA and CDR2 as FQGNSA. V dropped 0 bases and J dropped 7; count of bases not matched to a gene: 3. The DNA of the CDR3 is TGTGCCAGCAGCTTAGCCTCGACAGGGAATTCACCCCTCCACTTT. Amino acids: CASSLASTGNSPLHF.

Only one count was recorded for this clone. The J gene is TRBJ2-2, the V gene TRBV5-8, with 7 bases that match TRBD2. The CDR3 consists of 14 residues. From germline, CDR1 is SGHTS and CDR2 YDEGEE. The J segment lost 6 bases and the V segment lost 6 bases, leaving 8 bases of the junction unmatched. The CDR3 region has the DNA TGTGCCAGCACCCTGGGGGGGTCGGCCGGGGAGCTGTTTTTT. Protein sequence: CASTLGGSAGELFF.

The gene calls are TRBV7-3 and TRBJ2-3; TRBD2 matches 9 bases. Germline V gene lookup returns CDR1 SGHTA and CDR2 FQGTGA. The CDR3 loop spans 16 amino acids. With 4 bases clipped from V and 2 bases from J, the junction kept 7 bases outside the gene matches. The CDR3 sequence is CASSSGTSRDTDTQYF. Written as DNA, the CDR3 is TGTGCCAGCAGCTCAGGGACTAGCCGCGACACAGATACGCAGTATTTT.

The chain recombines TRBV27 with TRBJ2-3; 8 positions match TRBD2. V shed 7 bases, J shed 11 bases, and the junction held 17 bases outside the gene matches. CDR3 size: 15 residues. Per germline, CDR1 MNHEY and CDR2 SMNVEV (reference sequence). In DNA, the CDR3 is TGTGCCAGCATGGAGCGGAGGGCCAGCCGGGGGGGGCAGTATTTT. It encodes CASMERRASRGGQYF.

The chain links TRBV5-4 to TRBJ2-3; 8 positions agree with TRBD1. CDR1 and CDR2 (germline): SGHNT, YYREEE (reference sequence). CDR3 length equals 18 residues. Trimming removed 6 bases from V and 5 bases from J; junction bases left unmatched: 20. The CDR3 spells CASTQGWQGANRGDTQYF. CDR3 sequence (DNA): TGTGCCAGCACCCAGGGATGGCAGGGGGCTAACCGGGGAGATACGCAGTATTTT.

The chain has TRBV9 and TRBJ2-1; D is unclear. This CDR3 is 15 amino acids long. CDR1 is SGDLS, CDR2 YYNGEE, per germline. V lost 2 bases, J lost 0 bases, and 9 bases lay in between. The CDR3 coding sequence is TGTGCCAGCAGCGTGGGCCCGAGCTCCTACAATGAGCAGTTCTTC. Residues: CASSVGPSSYNEQFF.

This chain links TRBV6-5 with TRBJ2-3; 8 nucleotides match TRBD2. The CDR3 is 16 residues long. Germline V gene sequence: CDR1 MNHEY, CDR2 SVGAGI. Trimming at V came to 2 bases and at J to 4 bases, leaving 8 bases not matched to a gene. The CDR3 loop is CASSYGPSGLPDTQYF. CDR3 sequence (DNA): TGTGCCAGCAGTTACGGGCCTAGCGGGCTCCCAGATACGCAGTATTTT.

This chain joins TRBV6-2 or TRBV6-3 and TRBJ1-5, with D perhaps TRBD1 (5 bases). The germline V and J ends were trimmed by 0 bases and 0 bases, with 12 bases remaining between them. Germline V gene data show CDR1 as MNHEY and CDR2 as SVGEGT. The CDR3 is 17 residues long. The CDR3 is CASSYSKGADSNQPQHF. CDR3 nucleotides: TGTGCCAGCAGTTACTCGAAAGGGGCCGATAGCAATCAGCCCCAGCATTTT.